The clone carrying this T cell receptor (beta chain) has more than one count but fewer than ten. This entry belongs to a study of blood T cell repertoires in COVID-19. Overall study context: The United States, Italy and Spain supplied acute and convalescent COVID-19 samples.

Repertoires were generated with immunoSEQ multiplex PCR, while TCRdb's copy carries only in-frame clones and drops some. The sample lists around 200,000 clones, less than 90% seen once, with around 6.3% in the top ten. Sequenced sample: peripheral blood. The sequence was obtained from a woman aged 35 to 49 with acute or convalescent COVID-19.

The CDR3 DNA reads as TGTGCCAGCAGCTTACAGGGGAACACTGAAGCTTTCTTT. It encodes CASSLQGNTEAFF. The rearrangement links TRBV7-3 to TRBJ1-1; possible D gene TRBD1, 5 bases. The V gene's germline CDR1 is SGHTA and CDR2 FQGTGA. Trimming left V 2 bases short and J 1 base short, with 5 bases between. The CDR3 totals 13 residues.